Given below is one T cell receptor beta chain in context. This specimen belongs to a study of shared clonotypes between healthy human individuals. This CDR3 has 15 amino acids. The V end lost 4 bases, the J end lost 0 bases, and 9 bases lay between the germline ends. Germline CDR1 is MNHNS and CDR2 is SASEGT. TCRdb's copy holds only in-frame clones and misses some; the assay was immunoSEQ multiplex PCR. The sample comprises about 2.4 million clones, around 90% of which are singletons, and 0.13% to 0.15% rests with the top ten. What was sequenced was naive CD4+ T cells sorted from blood. Subset here: CD45RA+ positively selected. The sequence was obtained from a man aged 18 to 29 in good health. V gene TRBV6-1 combines with J gene TRBJ1-4; the D is unclear. Written as DNA, the CDR3 is TGTGCCAGCAGTGGGCGGACTGCAACTAATGAAAAACTGTTTTTT. Translation gives CASSGRTATNEKLFF.